Below are 28 T cell receptor beta chains sequenced from a single sample in a study of OX40 agonist ivuxolimab in advanced cancers. Here immunoSEQ multiplex PCR was the method, and the copy in TCRdb shows in-frame clones only, minus some. The sample holds almost 90,000 clones, around nine tenths seen once. The sample consisted of CD4+ or CD8+ T cells sorted from blood, taken in a trial of the OX40 agonist ivuxolimab. The receptors derive from an adult with an advanced solid tumor such as melanoma, head and neck, liver or kidney cancer.

CDR3 coding DNA: TGTGCCACCACACCCCGACAGGGACTTAACACTGAAGCTTTCTTT. Amino acid sequence: CATTPRQGLNTEAFF. V usage is TRBV2 and J usage is TRBJ1-1, with TRBD1 identical over 7 bases. This CDR3 has 15 residues. V dropped 10 bases and J dropped 2; count of bases not matched to a gene: 13. Germline CDR1 reads SNHLY; CDR2 reads FYNNEI.

The chain carries TRBV27 and TRBJ1-1, with D possibly TRBD1 on 6 matching bases. Germline CDR1 reads MNHEY; CDR2 reads SMNVEV (reference sequence). V lost 4 bases, J lost 4 bases, and 13 bases lay in between. The CDR3 is 14 amino acids. DNA for the CDR3: TGTGCCAGCAGTTCCCCCGCAGGGGTCACTGAAGCTTTCTTT. Protein sequence: CASSSPAGVTEAFF.

This chain connects TRBV10-3 to TRBJ1-6, with a tentative D call TRBD1 (6 bases). Between the trimmed V and J ends, which lost 4 bases and 14 bases, there was a span of 12 bases. Germline CDR1 is ENHRY and CDR2 is SYGVKD. The CDR3 extends over 12 amino acids. The CDR3 loop is CAISGQGTALHF. The CDR3, as DNA: TGTGCCATCAGTGGGCAGGGGACGGCCCTCCACTTT.

CDR3 residues: CASMTTVSAEAFF. CDR3 DNA: TGTGCCAGTATGACGACAGTCAGCGCTGAAGCTTTCTTT. The chain has TRBV19 and TRBJ1-1, with D possibly matching TRBD1 (5 bases). The CDR3 covers 13 residues. The V end lost 7 bases, the J end lost 6 bases, and 15 bases lay between the germline ends. CDR1 is LNHDA and CDR2 is SQIVND in the germline V gene (reference sequence).

This rearrangement joins TRBV29-1 to TRBJ2-3; D possibly uses TRBD1 or TRBD2 (5 bases each). CDR3 length: 12 residues. The V and J ends lost 8 bases and 4 bases respectively, with 13 bases between them. CDR1 SQVTM and CDR2 ANQGSEA come from the germline V gene. CDR3 residues: CSYQRGPDTQYF. The CDR3 bases are TGCAGCTACCAGAGGGGTCCAGATACGCAGTATTTT.

The gene calls are TRBV7-3 and TRBJ1-2; TRBD1 matches at 8 bases. This CDR3 is 14 amino acids long. V shed 7 bases and J 8 bases; nucleotides not matched to a gene: 12. Germline V gene data show CDR1 as SGHTA and CDR2 as FQGTGA. CDR3 sequence (DNA): TGTGCCAGCATCCTGTCGGGACAGGAGACCGGCTACACCTTC. It specifies CASILSGQETGYTF.

CDR3 bases: TGTGCCAGCAGTGGACAGGGAAGGAGCAATCAGCCCCAGCATTTT. It is translated as CASSGQGRSNQPQHF. V and J are TRBV6-1 and TRBJ1-5; 7 bases line up with TRBD1. V trimming: 4 bases; J trimming: 1 base; junction bases outside the gene matches: 4. The CDR3 has 15 residues. Germline V CDR1 and CDR2: MNHNS, SASEGT.

The CDR3 DNA reads as TGTGCCAGCAGTCACGACAGGGGTCCGAATGAAAAACTGTTTTTT. This sequence encodes CASSHDRGPNEKLFF. This rearrangement joins TRBV6-1 to TRBJ1-4; TRBD1 agrees at 8 bases. The germline CDR1 and CDR2 sequences are MNHNS and SASEGT. J was trimmed by 5 bases and V by 5 bases; bases with no gene match: 7. The length of the CDR3 is 15 residues.

The chain employs TRBV6-6 and TRBJ1-2, with TRBD1 identical over 9 bases. V was clipped by 6 bases and J by 10 bases; unmatched bases: 12. The CDR3 covers 14 residues. The V gene's germline CDR1 is MNHNY and CDR2 SVGAGI (reference sequence). CDR3 amino acids: CASRKRDREVYYTF. In DNA, the CDR3 is TGTGCCAGCAGAAAACGGGACAGGGAGGTGTACTACACCTTC.

The chain couples TRBV9 to TRBJ1-1, with 9 positions matching TRBD1. The CDR3 extends over 16 amino acids. After removal of 2 bases from V and 6 bases from J, the junction contained 11 bases not matched to a gene. Per germline, CDR1 SGDLS and CDR2 YYNGEE. CDR3 protein: CASSVDTGTGNSEAFF. The CDR3, as DNA: TGTGCCAGCAGCGTCGACACCGGGACAGGGAATTCTGAAGCTTTCTTT.

The chain links TRBV7-3 to TRBJ2-1, with D possibly TRBD2 on 6 matching bases. V lost 4 bases, J lost 4 bases, and 14 bases lay in between. The CDR3 length is 15 residues. In germline, CDR1 is SGHTA, CDR2 FQGTGA. In nucleotides, the CDR3 is TGTGCCAGCAGCTCCGCGGCGGGGCCTTACAATGAGCAGTTCTTC. Residues: CASSSAAGPYNEQFF.

V is TRBV5-1 and J is TRBJ2-3; 14 positions agree with TRBD2. The CDR3 consists of 16 residues. Trimming cost V 2 bases and J 5 bases; bases outside gene matches: 4. CDR1 and CDR2 (germline): SGHRS, YFSETQ. Here the CDR3 reads CASSFGTSGRIDTQYF. DNA of the CDR3: TGCGCCAGCAGCTTCGGGACTAGCGGGAGAATAGATACGCAGTATTTT.

This clone appeared once. The chain has TRBV2 and TRBJ1-1; D gene unclear. This CDR3 comprises 13 residues. V was trimmed by 7 bases and J by 1 base, leaving 10 bases between them. CDR1 and CDR2 (germline): SNHLY, FYNNEI. The CDR3 coding sequence is TGTGCCAGCAAGGTCGGGCGGAACACTGAAGCTTTCTTT. This translates into CASKVGRNTEAFF.

This clone was seen only a few times. The chain joins TRBV6-1 to TRBJ1-3; no clear D. This CDR3 is 14 amino acids long. V lost 7 bases and J lost 1, with 11 bases in between. Per germline, CDR1 MNHNS and CDR2 SASEGT. This CDR3 is CASNPRGSGNTIYF. CDR3 sequence (DNA): TGTGCCAGCAACCCGCGGGGATCTGGAAACACCATATATTTT.

This chain uses TRBV7-8 with TRBJ2-5, with D maybe TRBD2 (6 bases). The V and J ends lost 1 base and 1 base respectively, with 13 bases between them. The CDR3 is 16 residues long. Germline-derived CDR1 and CDR2 are SGHVS and FQNEAQ. CDR3 nucleotide sequence: TGTGCCAGCAGCTTAGTTTCTAGCGTAGTCCAAGAGACCCAGTACTTC. This gives the protein CASSLVSSVVQETQYF.

The chain combines TRBV11-2 with TRBJ2-1; 12 bases map to TRBD2. V shed 1 base and J 6 bases; nucleotides not matched to a gene: 7. Germline V CDR1 and CDR2: SGHAT, FQNNGV. This CDR3 has 17 residues. The CDR3 bases are TGTGCCAGCAGCTTAGTAGGCACTAGCGGGAGGCCCAATGAGCAGTTCTTC. It yields the protein CASSLVGTSGRPNEQFF.

The chain links TRBV19 to TRBJ2-7, with D perhaps being TRBD1 or TRBD2 (5 bases each). The CDR3 totals 18 residues. Germline CDR1 reads LNHDA; CDR2 reads SQIVND (reference sequence). Trimming took off 1 base at V and 0 bases at J, with 19 bases between the two ends. The CDR3 spells CASSIGGGWDGPSYEQYF. The DNA for the CDR3 is TGTGCCAGTAGTATAGGAGGCGGATGGGACGGCCCCTCCTACGAGCAGTACTTC.

The gene calls are TRBV7-8 and TRBJ1-6; D gene ambiguous. Per the germline V gene, CDR1 is SGHVS and CDR2 is FQNEAQ. The CDR3 covers 14 residues. The ends were cut back, 2 bases at V and 5 bases at J, with 7 bases in the middle. The CDR3 spells CASSLFLDNSPLHF. For the CDR3, the DNA is TGTGCCAGCAGCTTATTTCTGGATAATTCACCCCTCCACTTT.

V usage is TRBV5-6 and J usage is TRBJ1-2, with D uncertain. Germline CDR1 reads SGHDT; CDR2 reads YYEEEE. V was shortened by 2 bases and J by 2 bases, with 13 bases between the two germline ends. The CDR3 runs 15 residues. In nucleotides, the CDR3 is TGTGCCAGCAGCTTCGTTTCGGGGAGGAACTATGGCTACACCTTC. Its protein is CASSFVSGRNYGYTF. The entire variable domain, with the rest obtained from reference TRBV5-6 and TRBJ1-2, is as follows: DAGVTQSPTHLIKTRGQQVTLRCSPKSGHDTVSWYQQALGQGPQFIFQYYEEEERQRGNFPDRFSGHQFPNYSSELNVNALLLGDSALYLCASSFVSGRNYGYTFGSGTRLTVV.

The gene calls are TRBV29-1 and TRBJ1-1; a weak D match, TRBD1 (5 bases). Germline V gives CDR1 SQVTM, CDR2 ANQGSEA. The germline V and J ends were trimmed by 4 bases and 4 bases, with 16 bases remaining between them. This CDR3 contains 14 residues. CDR3: CSVVLSDGATEAFF. The DNA for the CDR3 is TGCAGCGTTGTCCTTTCGGACGGGGCCACTGAAGCTTTCTTT.

The V gene is TRBV27, the J gene TRBJ1-3; D may be TRBD1 (5 bases). Germline V gives CDR1 MNHEY, CDR2 SMNVEV (reference sequence). CDR3 length: 14 amino acids. Deletions cut 8 bases from V and 2 bases from J, with 13 bases between. In DNA, the CDR3 is TGTGCCAGCGGCAGACCAGGGACTGGAAACACCATATATTTT. Translation: CASGRPGTGNTIYF.

The gene calls are TRBV7-2 and TRBJ2-7; maybe TRBD2 (7 bases). V was clipped by 1 base and J by 3 bases, with 19 bases between them. CDR3 length: 17 residues. CDR1 is SGHTA and CDR2 is FQGNSA in the germline V gene. The CDR3 region is CASSLDPGGLIGYEQYF. The CDR3 DNA reads as TGTGCCAGCAGCTTAGATCCCGGGGGGCTAATAGGCTACGAGCAGTACTTC.

This chain uses TRBV5-1 with TRBJ2-2; the D gene is possibly TRBD1 (6 bases). Trimming took 3 bases from V and 0 from J, leaving 12 bases between them. The germline CDR1 and CDR2 sequences are SGHRS and YFSETQ. This CDR3 is 16 amino acids long. The CDR3 bases are TGCGCCAGCAGCTCCCCGCAGGGGCCGAACACCGGGGAGCTGTTTTTT. Translating gives CASSSPQGPNTGELFF. Full variable domain (outside the CDR3, taken from reference TRBV5-1 and TRBJ2-2): KAGVTQTPRYLIKTRGQQVTLSCSPISGHRSVSWYQQTPGQGLQFLFEYFSETQRNKGNFPGRFSGRQFSNSRSEMNVSTLELGDSALYLCASSSPQGPNTGELFFGEGSRLTVL.

This chain uses TRBV7-2 with TRBJ2-5, with TRBD1 matching over 10 bases. With V trimmed by 5 bases and J by 5 bases, 8 bases remained unmatched. In germline, CDR1 is SGHTA, CDR2 FQGNSA. There are 15 residues in the CDR3. CDR3 DNA sequence: TGTGCCAGCAGCGGAAGACAGGGGGCGGGGGAGACCCAGTACTTC. Its protein is CASSGRQGAGETQYF.

This chain links TRBV11-2 with TRBJ2-1; 8 nucleotides align to TRBD2. Trimming cost V 1 base and J 7 bases; bases outside gene matches: 3. The CDR3 totals 14 residues. CDR1 is SGHAT and CDR2 is FQNNGV in the germline V gene. The CDR3 is CASSLAGGRNEQFF. The CDR3 nucleotides are TGTGCCAGCAGCTTAGCGGGAGGGCGTAATGAGCAGTTCTTC.

The chain combines TRBV25-1 with TRBJ2-7; 7 nucleotides align to TRBD2. Germline-derived CDR1 and CDR2 are MGHDK and SYGVNS. The CDR3 runs 15 residues. V trimming: 1 base; J trimming: 4 bases; junction bases outside the gene matches: 7. The CDR3 loop is CASSESGGTGYEQYF. Written as DNA, the CDR3 is TGTGCCAGCAGTGAATCGGGGGGTACGGGTTACGAGCAGTACTTC.

The J gene is TRBJ2-3, the V gene TRBV11-2; D may be TRBD1 (6 bases). V lost 7 bases and J 6 bases, leaving 11 bases between the germline ends. Germline V lookup: CDR1 SGHAT, CDR2 FQNNGV. This CDR3 has 12 residues. CDR3 region: CASTQGSDTQYF. CDR3 coding DNA: TGTGCCAGCACCCAGGGGTCGGATACGCAGTATTTT.

The sample holds one count of this clone. The chain links TRBV7-9 to TRBJ2-7; 7 nucleotides agree with TRBD2. V shed 5 bases, J shed 12 bases, and the junction held 16 bases outside the gene matches. Per the germline V gene, CDR1 is SEHNR and CDR2 is FQNEAQ (reference sequence). The CDR3 is made up of 14 amino acids. The CDR3 reads CASSVTAGPLRPYF. The CDR3 DNA is TGTGCCAGCAGCGTTACAGCGGGACCCCTACGGCCGTACTTC.